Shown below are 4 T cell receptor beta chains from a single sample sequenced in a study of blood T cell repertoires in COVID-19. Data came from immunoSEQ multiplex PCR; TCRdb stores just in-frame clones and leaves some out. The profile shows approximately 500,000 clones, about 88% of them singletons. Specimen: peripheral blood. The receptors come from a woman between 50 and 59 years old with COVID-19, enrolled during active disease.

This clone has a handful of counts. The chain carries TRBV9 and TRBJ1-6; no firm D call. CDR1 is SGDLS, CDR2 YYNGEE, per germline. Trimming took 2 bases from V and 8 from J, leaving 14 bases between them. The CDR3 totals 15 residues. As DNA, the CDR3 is TGTGCCAGCAGCGTTTCTCCGGGTAGAGATTCACCCCTCCACTTT. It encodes CASSVSPGRDSPLHF.

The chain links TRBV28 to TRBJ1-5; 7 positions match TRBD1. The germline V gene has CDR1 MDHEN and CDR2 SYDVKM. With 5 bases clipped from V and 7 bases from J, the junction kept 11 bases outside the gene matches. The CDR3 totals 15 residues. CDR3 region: CASSPGTGAGQPQHF. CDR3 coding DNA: TGTGCCAGCAGTCCCGGTACAGGGGCCGGCCAGCCCCAGCATTTT.

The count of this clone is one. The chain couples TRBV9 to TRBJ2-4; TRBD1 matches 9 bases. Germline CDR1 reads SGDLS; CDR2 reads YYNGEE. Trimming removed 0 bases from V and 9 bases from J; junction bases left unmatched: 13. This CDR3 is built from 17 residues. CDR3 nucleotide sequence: TGTGCCAGCAGCGTAGGCGCCGGGACAGGGTCATTGGGCATTCAGTACTTC. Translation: CASSVGAGTGSLGIQYF.

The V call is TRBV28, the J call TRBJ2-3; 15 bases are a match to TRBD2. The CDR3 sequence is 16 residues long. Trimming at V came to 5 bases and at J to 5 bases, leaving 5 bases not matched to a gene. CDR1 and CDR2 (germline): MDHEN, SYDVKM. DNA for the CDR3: TGTGCCAGCAGTCGGACTAGCGGGGGGGCCGAAGATACGCAGTATTTT. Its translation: CASSRTSGGAEDTQYF.